This T cell receptor (beta chain) was captured by sequencing in a study of T cells in Graves' hyperthyroidism and ophthalmopathy. The investigators amplified TCR beta CDR3 regions from RNA transcripts. RT-PCR in the first round (using the HTBI primer set) targeted the TCR CDR3. TCRdb recomputed calls from the multiplex PCR reads with MiXCR, one row per CDR3 protein. The sample holds fewer than 350,000 distinct CDR3 sequences, about an eighth seen once. This clonotype was observed many times. The clonotype was recovered from a woman under 40 with Graves' hyperthyroidism that later progressed to Graves' ophthalmopathy. Sequenced: blood.

In DNA, the CDR3 is TGTGCCAGCAGTTACTCAGCGCGGGACAGGGGTTCTAATGAAAAACTGTTTTTT. Protein product: CASSYSARDRGSNEKLFF. This chain uses TRBV6-6 with TRBJ1-4, with 10 positions matching TRBD1. Germline V gene lookup returns CDR1 MNHNY and CDR2 SVGAGI (reference sequence). CDR3 size: 18 residues. Unmatched junction bases numbered 7, after V lost 0 bases and J lost 3 bases.